A selection of T cell receptor beta chains follows, all from one sample in a study of shared clonotypes between healthy human individuals. The method was immunoSEQ multiplex PCR; TCRdb's version includes in-frame clones alone and lacks a portion of them. The sample yields hundreds of thousands of clones, 75% to 85% seen once. The source material was PBMCs. Source of these receptors: a woman aged 40 to 50 in good health. Some clones in this sample may be carry-over from other donors' samples. The CDR3 runs from the conserved cysteine through the conserved F or W. A D gene is named only where the DNA matches it firmly. The size entry is marked missing in some rows and otherwise reads once, few, many or a size class.

v_call	j_call	d_call	clone_size	cdr3_aa	cdr3_nt
TRBV5-6	TRBJ2-3	NA	NA	CASSLFLASGTDTQYF	TGTGCCAGCAGCTTGTTCCTAGCGTCTGGCACAGATACGCAGTATTTT
TRBV11-2	TRBJ2-2	NA	NA	CASSLMRPANTGELFF	TGTGCCAGCAGCTTAATGAGACCAGCGAACACCGGGGAGCTGTTTTTT
TRBV7-2	TRBJ2-5	TRBD2	NA	CASRVGTSGRAETQYF	TGTGCCAGCAGAGTAGGGACTAGCGGGAGGGCGGAGACCCAGTACTTC
TRBV11-1	TRBJ2-1	TRBD2	NA	CASGLAVYNEQFF	TGTGCCTCGGGACTAGCGGTTTACAATGAGCAGTTCTTC
TRBV19	TRBJ2-3	NA	NA	CPTPLLSTDTQYF	TGTCCAACCCCCCTGCTTAGCACAGATACGCAGTATTTT
TRBV7-9	TRBJ1-4	NA	NA	CASSLTTLGRREKLFF	TGTGCCAGCAGCTTAACGACACTCGGGCGGCGTGAAAAACTGTTTTTT
TRBV4-3	TRBJ2-7	NA	NA	CASSQAKGGRSYEQYF	TGCGCCAGCAGCCAAGCTAAGGGGGGCAGATCCTACGAGCAGTACTTC
TRBV6-4	TRBJ1-2	NA	few	CASRGIEGYTF	TGTGCCAGCAGGGGTATCGAGGGCTACACCTTC
TRBV27	TRBJ2-7	TRBD1	NA	CASSRNRGASRFSYEQYF	TGTGCCAGCAGCCGAAACAGGGGCGCCTCTCGCTTCTCCTACGAGCAGTACTTC
TRBV2	TRBJ2-1	TRBD1	NA	CASSLRTGPSNEQFF	TGTGCCAGCAGCCTACGGACAGGACCGAGCAATGAGCAGTTCTTC
TRBV27	TRBJ2-7	TRBD1	few	CASRIRGEVTGSYEQYF	TGTGCCAGCAGAATTAGGGGAGAGGTGACAGGGTCCTACGAGCAGTACTTC
TRBV5-6	TRBJ2-7	NA	NA	CASSRAGRSYEQYF	TGTGCCAGCAGCCGAGCCGGGAGATCCTACGAGCAGTACTTC
TRBV28	TRBJ2-3	NA	once	CASLSALTDTQYF	TGTGCCAGTCTTTCGGCTCTCACAGATACGCAGTATTTT
TRBV7-8	TRBJ2-7	TRBD1	few	CASSLEPGTAYEQYF	TGTGCCAGCAGCTTAGAACCCGGGACAGCCTACGAGCAGTACTTC
TRBV6-5	TRBJ1-1	TRBD1	NA	CASSPDRGTEAFF	TGTGCCAGCAGCCCGGACAGGGGAACTGAAGCTTTCTTT
TRBV20-1	TRBJ1-1	NA	few	CSATRETEAFF	TGCAGTGCTACGCGTGAGACTGAAGCTTTCTTT
TRBV27	TRBJ1-1	NA	few	CASSATARGSNTEAFF	TGTGCCAGCAGTGCCACCGCCAGGGGCTCCAACACTGAAGCTTTCTTT
TRBV19	TRBJ2-7	NA	NA	CASRHPGQYF	TGTGCCAGTCGACACCCCGGGCAGTACTTC
TRBV15	TRBJ2-6	NA	NA	CATRDPGANVLTF	TGTGCCACCAGGGACCCTGGGGCCAACGTCCTGACTTTC
TRBV10-2	TRBJ2-2	NA	many	CASSRANTGELFF	TGCGCCAGCAGTCGTGCGAACACCGGGGAGCTGTTTTTT
TRBV4-2	TRBJ2-5	TRBD2	NA	CASSPTSGPEETQYF	TGTGCCAGCAGCCCAACTAGCGGACCAGAAGAGACCCAGTACTTC
TRBV27	TRBJ2-7	TRBD1	NA	CASRSLRTGVLYEQYF	TGTGCCAGCAGATCCCTTCGGACAGGGGTACTCTACGAGCAGTACTTC
TRBV15	TRBJ1-4	NA	NA	CATSYRRATNEKLFF	TGTGCCACCAGCTACAGGAGGGCAACTAATGAAAAACTGTTTTTT
TRBV15	TRBJ1-1	NA	NA	CATSRGDGLLTEAFF	TGTGCCACCAGCAGAGGTGACGGTTTATTGACTGAAGCTTTCTTT
TRBV5-1	TRBJ2-6	TRBD2	NA	CASSATSGSSGANVLTF	TGCGCCAGCAGTGCGACTAGCGGGAGTTCTGGGGCCAACGTCCTGACTTTC
TRBV4-1	TRBJ2-1	TRBD2	NA	CASSQDHGTSGRAPYNEQFF	TGCGCCAGCAGCCAAGATCACGGGACTAGCGGGAGGGCCCCCTACAATGAGCAGTTCTTC
TRBV27	TRBJ1-1	NA	NA	CASSSSGSSNTEAFF	TGTGCCAGCAGTTCCTCTGGGTCTTCGAACACTGAAGCTTTCTTT
TRBV30	TRBJ1-5	NA	NA	CAWSSGTYQPQHF	TGTGCCTGGAGTTCAGGGACCTATCAGCCCCAGCATTTT
TRBV18	TRBJ1-5	TRBD1	NA	CASSYIGRTGAYSNQPQHF	TGTGCCAGCTCATACATAGGGAGGACAGGGGCCTATAGCAATCAGCCCCAGCATTTT
TRBV6-5	TRBJ2-7	NA	NA	CAVGGSGSYEQYF	TGTGCCGTGGGGGGTAGCGGCTCCTACGAGCAGTACTTC
TRBV5-8	TRBJ1-5	NA	NA	CASSLGGRNQPQHF	TGTGCCAGCAGCTTGGGGGGGCGAAATCAGCCCCAGCATTTT
TRBV28	TRBJ1-5	NA	NA	CASSFRTAAGNQPQHF	TGTGCCAGCAGTTTCCGAACAGCGGCTGGCAATCAGCCCCAGCATTTT
TRBV9	TRBJ1-3	NA	few	CASSVDHRAFSGNTIYF	TGTGCCAGCAGCGTAGACCACAGGGCTTTCTCTGGAAACACCATATATTTT
TRBV27	TRBJ2-5	TRBD1	NA	CASSSDRVQETQYF	TGTGCCAGCAGTTCGGACAGGGTCCAAGAGACCCAGTACTTC
TRBV9	TRBJ2-3	NA	NA	CASSVDLGFADTQYF	TGTGCCAGCAGCGTAGATTTGGGGTTCGCAGATACGCAGTATTTT
TRBV28	TRBJ1-2	NA	NA	CASSIPSDGYTF	TGTGCCAGCAGTATTCCGTCCGATGGCTACACCTTC
TRBV11-2	TRBJ2-2	TRBD2	once	CASSRLGLADTGELFF	TGTGCCAGCAGCCGATTGGGACTAGCAGACACCGGGGAGCTGTTTTTT
TRBV18	TRBJ2-7	TRBD2	NA	CASSPLLVTSGRAPEQYF	TGTGCCAGCTCACCGTTACTCGTGACTAGCGGGAGGGCCCCCGAGCAGTACTTC
TRBV10-3	TRBJ2-5	TRBD2	NA	CAISSAGGETQYF	TGTGCCATCAGCTCAGCGGGAGGGGAGACCCAGTACTTC
TRBV19	TRBJ1-5	NA	NA	CASSIVLINQPQHF	TGTGCCAGTAGTATAGTTCTGATCAATCAGCCCCAGCATTTT
TRBV29-1	TRBJ2-3	NA	NA	CSVELGTRSTDTQYF	TGCAGCGTTGAACTAGGGACACGGAGCACAGATACGCAGTATTTT
TRBV25-1	TRBJ1-2	NA	few	CASQAGESPYGYTF	TGTGCCAGCCAGGCCGGGGAATCTCCCTATGGCTACACCTTC
TRBV18	TRBJ2-3	NA	NA	CASSLRLTDTQYF	TGTGCCAGCTCACTGCGCCTAACAGATACGCAGTATTTT
TRBV15	TRBJ1-5	NA	NA	CATSRRVGVSQPQHF	TGTGCCACCAGCAGAAGGGTGGGGGTTAGCCAGCCCCAGCATTTT
TRBV28	TRBJ2-5	NA	NA	CASKVDHGVGETQYF	TGTGCCAGCAAAGTGGACCACGGGGTAGGAGAGACCCAGTACTTC
TRBV9	TRBJ2-1	TRBD2	NA	CASSVAPYSGIYNEQFF	TGTGCCAGCAGCGTAGCTCCCTATAGCGGGATCTACAATGAGCAGTTCTTC
TRBV18	TRBJ2-7	NA	NA	CASSPLRVERASSYEQYF	TGTGCCAGCTCACCACTACGGGTCGAGCGGGCTAGCTCCTACGAGCAGTACTTC
TRBV5-5	TRBJ1-2	TRBD1	few	CASSHATPDRVPGYGYTF	TGTGCCAGCAGCCACGCCACCCCTGACAGGGTTCCTGGCTATGGCTACACCTTC